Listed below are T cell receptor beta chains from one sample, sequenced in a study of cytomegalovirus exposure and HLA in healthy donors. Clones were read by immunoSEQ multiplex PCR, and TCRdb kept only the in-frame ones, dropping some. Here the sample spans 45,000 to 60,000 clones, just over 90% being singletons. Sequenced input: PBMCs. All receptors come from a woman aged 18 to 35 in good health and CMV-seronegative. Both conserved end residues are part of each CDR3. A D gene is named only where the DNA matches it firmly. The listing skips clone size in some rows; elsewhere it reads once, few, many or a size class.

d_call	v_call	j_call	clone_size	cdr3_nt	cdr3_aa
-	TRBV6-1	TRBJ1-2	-	TGTGCCAGCAGTCCTACAGCCTTCTATGGCTACACCTTC	CASSPTAFYGYTF
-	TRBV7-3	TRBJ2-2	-	TGTGCCAGCAGCTGGACACTTAACACCGGGGAGCTGTTTTTT	CASSWTLNTGELFF
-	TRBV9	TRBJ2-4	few	TGTGCCAGCAGCGCCGGGGTAGCCAAAAACATTCAGTACTTC	CASSAGVAKNIQYF
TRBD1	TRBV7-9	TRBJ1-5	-	TGTGCCAGCAGCTCCGACAGGGGAAGTGCTGGTCAGCCCCAGCATTTT	CASSSDRGSAGQPQHF
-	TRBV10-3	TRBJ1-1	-	TGTGCCATCAGTGACTCTCAGGGGTACACTGAAGCTTTCTTT	CAISDSQGYTEAFF
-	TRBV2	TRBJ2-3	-	TGTGCCAGCAGTGATGATAACATCTTCCGATCCACAGATACGCAGTATTTT	CASSDDNIFRSTDTQYF
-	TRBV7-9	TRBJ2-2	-	TGTGCCAGCACTAGGGGCTCGGGCGGGGAGCTGTTTTTT	CASTRGSGGELFF
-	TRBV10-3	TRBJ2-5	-	TGTGCCATCAGTGAGTTGGCAGGGTACGGGGAGACCCAGTACTTC	CAISELAGYGETQYF
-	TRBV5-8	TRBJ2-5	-	TGTGCCAGCAGCTTGGTTGGAGGGGAAGAGACCCAGTACTTC	CASSLVGGEETQYF
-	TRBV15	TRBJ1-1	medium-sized	TGTGCCACCAGCAGAGAGAGGGAATACACTGAAGCTTTCTTT	CATSREREYTEAFF
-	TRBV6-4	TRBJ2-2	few	TGTGCCAGCAGTCCTAGCGCAAACACCGGGGAGCTGTTTTTT	CASSPSANTGELFF
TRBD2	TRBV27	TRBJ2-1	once	TGTGCCAGCAGTTTAGTAGGCGGGGGATCCTACAATGAGCAGTTCTTC	CASSLVGGGSYNEQFF
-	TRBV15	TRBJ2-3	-	TGTGCCACCAGCAGTCCCTTAGATCCCCTCCTCCCAGATACGCAGTATTTT	CATSSPLDPLLPDTQYF
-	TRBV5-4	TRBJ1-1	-	TGTGCCAGCAGCTTGGACACCGGGGGAAAAGCTTTCTTT	CASSLDTGGKAFF
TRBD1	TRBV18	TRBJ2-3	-	TGTGCCAGCTCACTGCAACAGGGGATAAGGACAGATACGCAGTATTTT	CASSLQQGIRTDTQYF
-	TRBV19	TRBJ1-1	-	TGTGCCAGTAGTACCAGGCTTCTGAACACTGAAGCTTTCTTT	CASSTRLLNTEAFF
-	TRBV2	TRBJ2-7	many	TGTGCCAGCAGAGGGAGGACAGGCGACTACGAGCAGTACTTC	CASRGRTGDYEQYF
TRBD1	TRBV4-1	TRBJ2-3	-	TGCGCCAGCAGCCAGCGGGGACAGGGGTTCACAGATACGCAGTATTTT	CASSQRGQGFTDTQYF
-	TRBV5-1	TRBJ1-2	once	TGCGCCAGCAGCTTGAACAGAAACTATGGCTACACCTTC	CASSLNRNYGYTF
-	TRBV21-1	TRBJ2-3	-	TGTGCCAGACCTGACAGGGCGACAGATACGCAGTATTTT	CARPDRATDTQYF
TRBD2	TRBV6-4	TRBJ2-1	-	TGTGCCAGCAGTAGCGGGGGGGCCAATGAGCAGTTCTTC	CASSSGGANEQFF
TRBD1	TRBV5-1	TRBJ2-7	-	TGCGCCAGCAGCCCATCAGGGGGACGCTTAGAGGACGAGCAGTACTTC	CASSPSGGRLEDEQYF
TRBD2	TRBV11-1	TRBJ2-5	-	TGTGCCAGCAGCGAGGGGAGGGGTCGTGAGACCCAGTACTTC	CASSEGRGRETQYF
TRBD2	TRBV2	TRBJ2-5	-	TGTGCCACCGTGGGGCTAGCGGGGGGAAAAGAGACCCAGTACTTC	CATVGLAGGKETQYF
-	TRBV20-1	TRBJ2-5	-	TGCAGTGCGTGGGCGGAGACCCAGTACTTC	CSAWAETQYF
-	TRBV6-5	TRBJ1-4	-	TGTGCCAGCAGCCCGTTGACCCCCGGGGGAAAACTGTTTTTT	CASSPLTPGGKLFF
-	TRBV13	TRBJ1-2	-	TGTGCCAGCCAAGGGGATTCCTATGGCTACACCTTC	CASQGDSYGYTF
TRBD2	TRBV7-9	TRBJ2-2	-	TGTGCCAGCGAGACTAGCGGGATGATGACCGGGGAGCTGTTTTTT	CASETSGMMTGELFF
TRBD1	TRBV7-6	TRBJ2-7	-	TGTGCCAGCAGCCTCAGGCCTGACAGGGCAAGCTACGAGCAGTACTTC	CASSLRPDRASYEQYF
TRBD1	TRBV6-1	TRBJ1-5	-	TGTGCCAGCAGGCAGGGGGAGGGCAATCAGCCCCAGCATTTT	CASRQGEGNQPQHF
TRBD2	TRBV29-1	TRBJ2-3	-	TGCAGCGTTGAAGATCCCTGGGGGCGGGAGGCGGGAGATACGCAGTATTTT	CSVEDPWGREAGDTQYF
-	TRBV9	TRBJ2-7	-	TGTGCCAGCAGGGGCCGGACACCTAGCTACGAGCAGTACTTC	CASRGRTPSYEQYF
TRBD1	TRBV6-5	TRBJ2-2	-	TGTGCCAGCAGACGGACAGGGGGGACCGGGGAGCTGTTTTTT	CASRRTGGTGELFF
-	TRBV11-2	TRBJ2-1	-	TGTGCCAGCAGCTATCAGCCCGGGAGTGGGCAGTTCTTC	CASSYQPGSGQFF
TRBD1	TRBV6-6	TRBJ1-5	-	TGTGCCACTTCGCGGACAGGGGACAATCAGCCCCAGCATTTT	CATSRTGDNQPQHF
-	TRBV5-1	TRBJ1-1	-	TGCGCCAGCAGCTTGGCACAGACGAACACTGAAGCTTTCTTT	CASSLAQTNTEAFF
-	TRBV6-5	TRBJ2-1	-	TGTGCCAGCAGTTACTTCACCTTAGGGGAAGATGAGCAGTTCTTC	CASSYFTLGEDEQFF
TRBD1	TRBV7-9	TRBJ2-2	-	TGTGCCAGCAGCTTACGCCCAGGGGGCGAGGTCGGGGAGCTGTTTTTT	CASSLRPGGEVGELFF
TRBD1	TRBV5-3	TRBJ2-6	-	TGTGCCAGAAGCTTCTATGGCCCAGGGGGACCTGGGGCCAACGTCCTGACTTTC	CARSFYGPGGPGANVLTF
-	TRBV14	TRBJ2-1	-	TGTGCCAGCAGCCTCCGGACTCAATCACGCTCCTACAATGAGCAGTTCTTC	CASSLRTQSRSYNEQFF
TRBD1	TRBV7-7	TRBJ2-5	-	TGTGCCAGCAGCCCGACAGGGGTTTCAGGAGAGACCCAGTACTTC	CASSPTGVSGETQYF
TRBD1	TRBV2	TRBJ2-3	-	TGTGCCAGCAGTCAGGACAGGGGGCGCGACACGCAGTATTTT	CASSQDRGRDTQYF